The 20 T cell receptor beta chains given below trace back to one sample, sequenced in a study of shared clonotypes between healthy human individuals. Sequencing used immunoSEQ multiplex PCR; TCRdb keeps in-frame clones, though not all of them. Among about 320,000 clones, around 86% were seen once, and the ten largest hold 15% to 20%. The sample taken for sequencing was memory CD8+ T cells sorted from blood. Described subset: CD45RO+ cells pooled with CCR7-negative TemRA cells. The receptors derive from a young man in good health.

The rearrangement uses TRBV7-9 and TRBJ1-2; D remains unclear. There are 13 residues in the CDR3. Germline CDR1 reads SEHNR; CDR2 reads FQNEAQ (reference sequence). Trimming took off 5 bases at V and 4 bases at J, with 11 bases between the two ends. The CDR3, as DNA: TGTGCCAGCAGCCCCGTGGATCGCTATGGCTACACCTTC. Translating gives CASSPVDRYGYTF.

The genes are TRBV5-6 and TRBJ1-1, with a possible D match to TRBD1 (5 bases). The V gene's germline CDR1 is SGHDT and CDR2 YYEEEE. V was cut by 2 bases and J by 3 bases, with 14 bases left in between. CDR3 length: 15 residues. The CDR3 sequence: CASSFYRGVYTEAFF. The CDR3 region has the DNA TGTGCCAGCAGCTTCTATCGGGGGGTGTACACTGAAGCTTTCTTT.

The chain combines TRBV6-6 with TRBJ2-5; 7 nucleotides align to TRBD2. The CDR3 runs to 15 residues. Germline CDR1 and CDR2: MNHNY and SVGAGI (reference sequence). J was trimmed by 1 base and V by 4 bases; bases with no gene match: 6. CDR3 sequence: CASSSVAGAQETQYF. The CDR3 DNA sequence: TGTGCCAGCAGTTCCGTCGCGGGAGCCCAAGAGACCCAGTACTTC.

This chain connects TRBV5-4 to TRBJ2-5; D gene uncertain. The germline V gene encodes CDR1 SGHNT and CDR2 YYREEE (reference sequence). The CDR3 runs to 15 residues. The V end was cut by 0 bases, the J end by 3 bases, with 12 bases between. The CDR3 protein is CASSLVAVGEETQYF. CDR3 nucleotides: TGTGCCAGCAGCTTGGTGGCAGTGGGCGAAGAGACCCAGTACTTC.

In DNA, the CDR3 is TGTGCCACACCAGATCTAGGCTATGGCTACACCTTC. Translating it yields CATPDLGYGYTF. This chain joins TRBV13 and TRBJ1-2; D not certain. V gave up 10 bases and J gave up 4 bases, with 13 bases separating them. The CDR3 spans 12 residues. Germline V gene sequence: CDR1 PRHDT, CDR2 FYEKMQ (reference sequence). The full variable domain, its missing parts supplied by reference TRBV13 and TRBJ1-2, is AAGVIQSPRHLIKEKRETATLKCYPIPRHDTVYWYQQGPGQDPQFLISFYEKMQSDKGSIPDRFSAQQFSDYHSELNMSSLELGDSALYFCATPDLGYGYTFGSGTRLTVV.

The chain joins TRBV2 to TRBJ1-1; tentative D call: TRBD1 (5 bases). Trimming removed 6 bases from V and 7 bases from J, with 18 bases in between. The CDR3 sequence is 14 residues long. Germline V gives CDR1 SNHLY, CDR2 FYNNEI. The CDR3 nucleotides are TGTGCCAGCAGCGAGGGGCACGGTTCTCATGAAGCTTTCTTT. It yields the protein CASSEGHGSHEAFF.

This rearrangement joins TRBV4-1 to TRBJ2-7, with D tentatively TRBD1 (5 bases). CDR3 length: 14 amino acids. V was pared by 1 base and J by 4 bases, with 11 bases between. Germline V gene data show CDR1 as MGHRA and CDR2 as YSYEKL. CDR3 protein: CASSQGSQVYEQYF. CDR3 sequence (DNA): TGCGCCAGCAGCCAAGGGTCACAGGTTTACGAGCAGTACTTC.

This clone was detected only once. The chain links TRBV14 to TRBJ2-3, with D unresolved. CDR3 length: 14 amino acids. With 1 base removed from V and 6 bases from J, the gap between germline ends came to 11 bases. CDR1 and CDR2 (germline): SGHDN, FVKESK. CDR3 residues: CASSQAGALDTQYF. In nucleotides, the CDR3 is TGTGCCAGCAGCCAAGCAGGAGCCCTGGATACGCAGTATTTT. Based on the CDR3 plus reference TRBV14 and TRBJ2-3, the full variable domain is EAGVTQFPSHSVIEKGQTVTLRCDPISGHDNLYWYRRVMGKEIKFLLHFVKESKQDESGMPNNRFLAERTGGTYSTLKVQPAELEDSGVYFCASSQAGALDTQYFGPGTRLTVL.

The V and J genes are TRBV27 and TRBJ1-2, with TRBD1 matching over 7 bases. Germline V gene sequence: CDR1 MNHEY, CDR2 SMNVEV (reference sequence). J lost 5 bases, V lost 5 bases, and 14 bases had no gene match. The CDR3 contains 16 residues. The CDR3, as DNA: TGTGCCAGCAGTCCAGATTCCCAGGGGGGACAGTATGGCTACACCTTC. Its protein product is CASSPDSQGGQYGYTF.

This clone was seen only a few times. The chain has TRBV15 and TRBJ1-6; 9 nucleotides align to TRBD1. CDR1 LNHNV and CDR2 YYDKDF come from the germline V gene (reference sequence). J was trimmed by 9 bases and V by 4 bases; bases with no gene match: 13. CDR3 size: 17 residues. CDR3 sequence: CATSTNRDRVIFSPLHF. CDR3 in DNA: TGTGCCACCAGCACTAACCGGGACAGGGTCATCTTTTCACCCCTCCACTTT.

This sequence joins TRBV4-3 and TRBJ2-3; D not resolved. Germline assignment: CDR1 LGHNA and CDR2 YSLEER. The CDR3 has 16 amino acids. V lost 0 bases to trimming and J lost 0 bases, with 10 bases between them. The CDR3 sequence is CASSQDPAGSTDTQYF. In DNA, the CDR3 is TGCGCCAGCAGCCAAGATCCAGCCGGGAGCACAGATACGCAGTATTTT.

V usage is TRBV6-6 and J usage is TRBJ2-1; D may be TRBD1 (5 bases). CDR3 size: 16 residues. V shed 2 bases and J shed 7 bases, with 18 bases lying between them. The germline V gene has CDR1 MNHNY and CDR2 SVGAGI (reference sequence). The DNA for the CDR3 is TGTGCCAGCAGTTACCTCCTGGGGCCAAACGGGAATGAGCAGTTCTTC. It codes for CASSYLLGPNGNEQFF.

The J gene is TRBJ2-7, the V gene TRBV12-1; no DNA check was done on the table's D call, TRBD2. TRBV12-1 is shown as a pseudogene. This CDR3 is 17 amino acids long. The CDR3 sequence is CASSSNSKRAGGYEQYF. The CDR3 nucleotides are TGTGCCAGCAGCTCAAACTCAAAGCGAGCGGGAGGCTACGAGCAGTACTTC.

The gene calls are TRBV4-1 and TRBJ2-1; D might be TRBD2 (6 bases). Trimming stripped 1 base from V and 9 bases from J, with 16 bases between. Looked up from germline, CDR1 is MGHRA and CDR2 is YSYEKL. The CDR3 runs to 15 residues. The CDR3, as DNA: TGCGCCAGCAGCCAAGGGCTAGCGAGCCTTGGTGAGCAGTTCTTC. This sequence encodes CASSQGLASLGEQFF.

The chain carries TRBV7-8 and TRBJ2-2; TRBD1 might be the D (5 bases). The CDR3 is 16 residues long. Germline loops: CDR1 SGHVS, CDR2 FQNEAQ. Between the trimmed V and J ends, which lost 6 bases and 1 base, there was a span of 15 bases. The CDR3 region is CASRGHLFENTGELFF. In DNA form, the CDR3 reads TGTGCCAGCAGAGGACACCTTTTCGAGAACACCGGGGAGCTGTTTTTT.

J is TRBJ2-7 and V is TRBV7-9; D might be TRBD2 (5 bases). The CDR3 is 14 residues long. Germline CDR1 reads SEHNR; CDR2 reads FQNEAQ (reference sequence). V lost 7 bases to trimming and J lost 2 bases, with 15 bases between them. Here the CDR3 DNA reads TGTGCCAGCATCCGGGGAGACACCCCCTACGAGCAGTACTTC. Protein product: CASIRGDTPYEQYF.

The chain uses TRBV27 and TRBJ1-6, with 9 bases identical to TRBD1. After removal of 7 bases from V and 7 bases from J, the junction contained 5 bases not matched to a gene. There are 14 residues in the CDR3. Germline-derived CDR1 and CDR2 are MNHEY and SMNVEV (reference sequence). The CDR3 spells CASTATGGNSPLHF. The CDR3 DNA reads as TGTGCCAGCACCGCGACAGGGGGGAATTCACCCCTCCACTTT.

About this clone: Other DNA sequences in the same sample also yield this CDR3. V usage is TRBV4-1 and J usage is TRBJ2-7; TRBD1 aligns across 8 bases. Trimming took 1 base from V and 1 from J; bases not matched to a gene: 3. The CDR3 spans 15 residues. The germline gives CDR1 MGHRA, CDR2 YSYEKL. CDR3 in DNA: TGCGCCAGCAGCCAAGGAGGACAGGGTTCCTACGAGCAGTACTTC. Its protein product is CASSQGGQGSYEQYF.

The J gene is TRBJ2-7, the V gene TRBV4-1; 9 nucleotides agree with TRBD1. The CDR3 runs 16 residues. CDR1 and CDR2 from the germline V gene are MGHRA and YSYEKL. The V gene end was trimmed by 0 bases and the J gene end by 6 bases; junction bases not matched to a gene: 9. As DNA, the CDR3 is TGCGCCAGCAGCCAAGAGTCCCGGACAGGGGCTTCCGAGCAGTACTTC. Protein sequence: CASSQESRTGASEQYF.

V gene TRBV11-2 combines with J gene TRBJ2-5, with D perhaps matching TRBD2 (6 bases). The germline CDR1 and CDR2 sequences are SGHAT and FQNNGV. V was pared by 0 bases and J by 1 base, with 12 bases between. The CDR3 sequence is 16 residues long. CDR3 sequence (DNA): TGTGCCAGCAGCTTAGATTACGGGAGAATCCAAGAGACCCAGTACTTC. Protein: CASSLDYGRIQETQYF.